A selection of T cell receptor beta chains follows, all from one sample in a study of brain metastases from non-small cell lung cancer. Assay used: immunoSEQ multiplex PCR; TCRdb lists only in-frame clones, some missing. The table lists 450 to 750 clones, around 88% of them singletons. Source material: tumor-adjacent normal tissue. These receptors originate from a donor at least 40 years old with non-small cell lung cancer. Each CDR3 is given with its conserved first and last residue. Fields, in order: J gene, clone size, V gene, D gene, CDR3 length, CDR3 DNA, CDR3 protein. D genes are given only for firm matches. Clone size is shown for a subset of rows, as once, few, many or a class of expanded clone.

TRBJ2-3 | NA | TRBV18 | NA | 16 | TGTGCCAGCTCAATGGGACCGCCTTCCAGCACAGATACGCAGTATTTT | CASSMGPPSSTDTQYF
TRBJ2-3 | NA | TRBV29-1 | TRBD2 | 15 | TGCAGCGTTGAGAGTGGGGGGGGAGGAACAGATACGCAGTATTTT | CSVESGGGGTDTQYF
TRBJ2-6 | NA | TRBV7-9 | TRBD1 | 19 | TGTGCCAGCAGCTTAGCAGGGACAGTGAATCCCTCTGGGGCCAACGTCCTGACTTTC | CASSLAGTVNPSGANVLTF
TRBJ2-5 | NA | TRBV28 | TRBD2 | 16 | TGCGCCAGCAGTTTATTTCCTAGCGGGGGCAGGGGGCCCCAGTACTTC | CASSLFPSGGRGPQYF
TRBJ1-2 | NA | TRBV5-6 | TRBD1 | 15 | TGTGCCAGCAGCTGGACAGGGCCCACTAACTATGGCTACACCTTC | CASSWTGPTNYGYTF
TRBJ2-7 | NA | TRBV10-3 | TRBD1 | 14 | TGTGCCATCGGTGCTGACAGGGGATCTTACGAGCAGTACTTC | CAIGADRGSYEQYF
TRBJ2-7 | NA | TRBV27 | TRBD2 | 13 | TGTGCCAGCAGTTTCAGCGGGAGAAACGAGCAGTACTTC | CASSFSGRNEQYF
TRBJ2-3 | once | TRBV18 | TRBD2 | 17 | TGTGCCAGCTCTCACGGGAGGCGCAGCGGGAACCCAGATACGCAGTATTTT | CASSHGRRSGNPDTQYF
TRBJ2-1 | NA | TRBV5-4 | TRBD2 | 15 | TGTGCCAGCAGGGGGACTAGCGGGGGTTACAATGAGCAGTTCTTC | CASRGTSGGYNEQFF
TRBJ2-7 | NA | TRBV18 | NA | 14 | TGTGCCAGCTCACCAAGAACAGGTTCCTACGAGCAGTACTTC | CASSPRTGSYEQYF
TRBJ2-7 | NA | TRBV6-5 | TRBD1 | 15 | TGTGCCAGCAGACCGACAGGGAAGGACTCCTACGAGCAGTACTTC | CASRPTGKDSYEQYF
TRBJ2-1 | NA | TRBV6-5 | NA | 15 | TGTGCCAGCAGTTACCGAGGGACAAGAGACAATGAGCAGTTCTTC | CASSYRGTRDNEQFF
TRBJ2-1 | hyperexpanded | TRBV4-2 | NA | 12 | TGTGCCAGCAGCCAAGACAACTATGAGCAGTTCTTC | CASSQDNYEQFF
TRBJ2-6 | NA | TRBV1 | NA | 18 | TGCACCAGCAGACCATGCAGTTTGTGCACAAAGCGGGCCAACGTCCTGACTTTC | CTSRPCSLCTKRANVLTF
TRBJ2-5 | NA | TRBV28 | TRBD2 | 16 | TGTGCCAGCAGTTTATTTCCTAGCGGGGGCAGGGGGCCCCAGTACTTC | CASSLFPSGGRGPQYF
TRBJ2-7 | NA | TRBV7-2 | TRBD1 | 15 | TGTGCCAGCAGCCCTACCGCCAGACAGGGCTACGAGCAGTACTTC | CASSPTARQGYEQYF
TRBJ1-2 | once | TRBV14 | NA | 12 | TGTGCCAGCAGCCAACGAACCTATGGCTACACCTTC | CASSQRTYGYTF
TRBJ2-2 | NA | TRBV6-5 | NA | 12 | TGTGCCAGCTTCACTAGGGGTGGGGAGCTGTTTTTT | CASFTRGGELFF
TRBJ2-7 | NA | TRBV13 | TRBD2 | 14 | TGTGCCAGCAGCTTATCTAGCGGGGCCGGGGAGCAGTACTTC | CASSLSSGAGEQYF
TRBJ2-7 | NA | TRBV3-1/TRBV3-2 | NA | 15 | TGTGCCAGCAGCCGATCAGGGGGGGGTTCCTACGAGCAGTACTTC | CASSRSGGGSYEQYF
TRBJ2-2 | NA | TRBV19 | NA | 14 | TGTGCCAGTAGTATACGTAGGGCGGCCGGGGAGCTGTTTTTT | CASSIRRAAGELFF
TRBJ1-6 | NA | TRBV7-2 | NA | 15 | TGTGCCAGCAGCTTACGTCTCAGAGGGAATTCACCCCTCCACTTT | CASSLRLRGNSPLHF
TRBJ2-3 | NA | TRBV18 | TRBD1 | 16 | TGTGCCAGCTCACCACCGGGACAGACTATTACAGATACGCAGTATTTT | CASSPPGQTITDTQYF
TRBJ2-5 | NA | TRBV15 | NA | 16 | TGTGCCCCCCCCCAGGTTGCGGAACGTAAACAAGAGACCCAGTACTTC | CAPPQVAERKQETQYF
TRBJ2-3 | NA | TRBV7-2 | NA | 14 | TGTGCCAGCAGCCCCCAGGTCGGATCAGATACGCAGTATTTT | CASSPQVGSDTQYF
TRBJ1-4 | NA | TRBV18 | NA | 14 | TGTGCCAGCTCAGACAGAGCAACTAATGAAAAACTGTTTTTT | CASSDRATNEKLFF